This TCR beta chain was observed in a study of beta chain features in type 1 diabetes. General study findings and limits: Cells that show high TCR expression could be over-represented by cDNA sequencing. Within each of all four CD4+ subsets, Type 1 diabetes patients had TCRB CDR3s that were moderately but significantly shorter. Fewer insertions but more deletions were seen at VDJ junctions in type 1 diabetes patients. Researchers reported that naive, central memory and Treg TCRB repertoires appeared more similar in patients than in healthy donors.

What was sequenced were expressed TCRB transcripts, since all of the isolated RNA had been reverse transcribed. Here immunoSEQ multiplex PCR was the method, and the copy in TCRdb shows in-frame clones only, minus some. The sample consists of approximately 150,000 clones, roughly 60% of them appearing once. Isolation of CD4+ naive, central memory, regulatory and stem cell-like memory cells was achieved by sorting via CD45RO/CCR7/CD25/CD127/CD95/CD27. CDR1 SGHRS and CDR2 YFSETQ come from the germline V gene. The CDR3 is made up of 15 amino acids. The trim removed 5 bases at V and 9 bases at J, leaving 13 bases unmatched. For this clone: Its antigen remains unknown.

The V and J genes are TRBV5-1 and TRBJ2-1; 8 positions agree with TRBD2. The clonotype comes from a man aged 25-45 years with type 1 diabetes. Sequenced material: naive CD4+ T cells from blood. CDR3 loop: CASSPGTRFLLEQFF. As DNA, the CDR3 is TGCGCCAGCAGTCCCGGGACTAGATTCCTGCTTGAGCAGTTCTTC.